Reported below is one T cell receptor beta chain. These data belong to a study of cytomegalovirus exposure and HLA in healthy donors. CDR3 size: 16 residues. The germline V gene has CDR1 MNHEY and CDR2 SMNVEV (reference sequence). The V and J ends lost 0 bases and 4 bases respectively, with 12 bases between them. Primers: 60 Vbeta forward and 13 Jbeta reverse. The repertoire was sequenced with immunoSEQ multiplex PCR; TCRdb's copy has only in-frame clones and lacks some. The sample has 200,000 or so clones; roughly 87% are singletons. This chain connects TRBV27 to TRBJ1-4; D possibly corresponds to TRBD1 (6 bases). Material: PBMCs. This receptor was taken from a girl in the first two years of life in good health and CMV-seronegative. CDR3 in amino acids: CASSLSRGQINEKLFF. CDR3 sequence (DNA): TGTGCCAGCAGTTTATCGAGGGGACAAATTAATGAAAAACTGTTTTTT.